This T cell receptor beta chain was obtained from a study of blood T cell repertoires in COVID-19. The data were produced by immunoSEQ multiplex PCR, yet TCRdb's version contains in-frame clones alone and is incomplete. The sample lists around 300,000 clones; 80% to 90% were seen once. The table lists this clone with a few counts. Germline assignment: CDR1 WNHNN and CDR2 SYGVQD (reference sequence). Trimming left V 0 bases short and J 1 base short, with 12 bases between. This CDR3 has 16 residues. The rearrangement links TRBV10-1 to TRBJ2-5; tentatively, D is TRBD1 (6 bases). The source is a man aged 30-40 years who had recovered from COVID-19. The source material was PBMCs or T cells enriched from blood (not recorded which). The CDR3 loop is CASSESRPGAQETQYF. The CDR3 DNA follows: TGCGCCAGCAGTGAGTCGAGGCCAGGGGCCCAAGAGACCCAGTACTTC.